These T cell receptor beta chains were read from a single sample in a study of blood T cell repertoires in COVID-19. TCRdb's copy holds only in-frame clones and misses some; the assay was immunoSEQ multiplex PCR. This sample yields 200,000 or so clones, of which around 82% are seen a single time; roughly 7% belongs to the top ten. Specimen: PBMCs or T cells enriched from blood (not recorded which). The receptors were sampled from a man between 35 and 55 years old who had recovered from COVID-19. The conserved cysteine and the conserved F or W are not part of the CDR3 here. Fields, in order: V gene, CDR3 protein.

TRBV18	ASSPRRDSYEQY
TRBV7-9	ASSTGGSSYNEQF
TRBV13	ASSFRAATNEKLF
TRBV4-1	ASSQDPGGNYGYT
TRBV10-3	AISDHHPGDTEAF
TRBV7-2	ASSTQGGGQPQH
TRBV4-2	ASSQTTGYGQPQH
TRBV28	ASKGSLRPQH
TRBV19	ASSMSGVGSPLH
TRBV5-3	ARSLACDSPYEQY
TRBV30	AYERSYNSPLH
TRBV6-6	ASSRTGQGRLNRAGELF
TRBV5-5	ASSSMRGSDEKLF
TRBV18	ASSSGVSANYGYT
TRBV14	ASSQGQFRDGYT
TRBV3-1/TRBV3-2	ASSLGLNEQF
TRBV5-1	ASSLRTGESNYGYT
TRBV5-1	ASSLDGEGYGYT
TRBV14	ASSGTGGPYEQY
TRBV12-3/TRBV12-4	ASSVNRGPLH